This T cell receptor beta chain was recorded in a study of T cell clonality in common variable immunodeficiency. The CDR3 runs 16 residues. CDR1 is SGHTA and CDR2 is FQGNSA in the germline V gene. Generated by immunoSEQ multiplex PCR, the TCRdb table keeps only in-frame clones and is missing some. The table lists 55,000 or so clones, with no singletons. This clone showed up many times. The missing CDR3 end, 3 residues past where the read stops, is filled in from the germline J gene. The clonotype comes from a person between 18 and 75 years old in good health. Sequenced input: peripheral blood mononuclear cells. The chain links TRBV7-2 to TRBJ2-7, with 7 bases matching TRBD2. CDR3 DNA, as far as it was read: TGTGCAAGTCGCTTAGCGCGCCTAGCGGCCTCCTACGAG. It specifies CASRLARLAASYE. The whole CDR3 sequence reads CASRLARLAASYEQYF. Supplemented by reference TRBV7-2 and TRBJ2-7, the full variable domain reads GAGVSQSPSNKVTEKGKDVELRCDPISGHTALYWYRQSLGQGLEFLIYFQGNSAPDKSGLPSDRFSAERTGGSVSTLTIQRTQQEDSAVYLCASRLARLAASYEQYFGPGTRLTVT.